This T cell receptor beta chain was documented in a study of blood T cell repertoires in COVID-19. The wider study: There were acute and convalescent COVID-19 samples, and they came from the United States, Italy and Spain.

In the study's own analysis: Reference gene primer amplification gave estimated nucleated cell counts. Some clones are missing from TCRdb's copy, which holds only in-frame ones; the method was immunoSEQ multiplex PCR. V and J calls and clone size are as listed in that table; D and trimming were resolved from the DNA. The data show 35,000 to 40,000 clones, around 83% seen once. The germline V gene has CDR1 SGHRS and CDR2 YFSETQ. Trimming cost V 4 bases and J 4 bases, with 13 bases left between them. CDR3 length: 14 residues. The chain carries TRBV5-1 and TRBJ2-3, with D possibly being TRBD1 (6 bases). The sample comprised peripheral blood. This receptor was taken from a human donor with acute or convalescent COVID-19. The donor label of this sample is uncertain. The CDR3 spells CASSGDQGSDTQYF. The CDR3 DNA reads TGCGCCAGCAGCGGGGATCAGGGGTCAGATACGCAGTATTTT.